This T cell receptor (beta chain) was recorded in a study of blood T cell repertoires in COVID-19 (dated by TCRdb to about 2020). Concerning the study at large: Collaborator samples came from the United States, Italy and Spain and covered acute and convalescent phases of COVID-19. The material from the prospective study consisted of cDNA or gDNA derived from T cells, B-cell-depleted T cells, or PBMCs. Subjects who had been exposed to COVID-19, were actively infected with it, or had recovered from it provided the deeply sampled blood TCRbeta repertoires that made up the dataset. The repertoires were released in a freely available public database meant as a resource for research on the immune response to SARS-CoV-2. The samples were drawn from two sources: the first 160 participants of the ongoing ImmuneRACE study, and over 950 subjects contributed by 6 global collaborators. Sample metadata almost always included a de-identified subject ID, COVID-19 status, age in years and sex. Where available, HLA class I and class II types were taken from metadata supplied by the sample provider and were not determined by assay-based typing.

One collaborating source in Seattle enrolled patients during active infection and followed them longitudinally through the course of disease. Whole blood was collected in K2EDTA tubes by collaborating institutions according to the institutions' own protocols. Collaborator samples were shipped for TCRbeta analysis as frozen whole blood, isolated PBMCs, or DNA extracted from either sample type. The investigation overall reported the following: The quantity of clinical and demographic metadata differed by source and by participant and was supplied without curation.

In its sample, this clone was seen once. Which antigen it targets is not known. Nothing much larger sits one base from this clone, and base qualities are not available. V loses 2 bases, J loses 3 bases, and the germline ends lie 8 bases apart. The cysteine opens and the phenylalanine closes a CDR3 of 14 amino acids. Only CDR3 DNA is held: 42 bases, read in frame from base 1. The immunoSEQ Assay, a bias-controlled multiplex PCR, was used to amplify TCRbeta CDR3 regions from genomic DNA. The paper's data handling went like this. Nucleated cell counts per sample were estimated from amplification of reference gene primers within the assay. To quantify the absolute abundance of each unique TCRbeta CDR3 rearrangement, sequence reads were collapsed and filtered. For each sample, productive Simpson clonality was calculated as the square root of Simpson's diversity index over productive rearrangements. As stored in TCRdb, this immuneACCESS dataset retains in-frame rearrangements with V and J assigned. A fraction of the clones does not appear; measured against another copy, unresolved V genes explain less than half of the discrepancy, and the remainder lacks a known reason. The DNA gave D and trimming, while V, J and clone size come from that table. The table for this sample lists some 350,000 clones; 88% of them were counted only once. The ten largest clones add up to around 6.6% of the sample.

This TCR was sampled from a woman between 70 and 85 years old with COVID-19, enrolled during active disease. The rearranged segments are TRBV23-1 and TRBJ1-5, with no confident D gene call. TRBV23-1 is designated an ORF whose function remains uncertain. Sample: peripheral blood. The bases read TGCGCCAGCAGTCAAACGGACTACAATCAGCCCCAGCATTTT. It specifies CASSQTDYNQPQHF.